A selection of T cell receptor beta chains follows, all from one sample in a study of beta chain features in type 1 diabetes. Using immunoSEQ multiplex PCR, the repertoire was profiled, and TCRdb retains in-frame clones only, with some absent. The data contain roughly 400,000 clones, approximately 14% of them singletons. Specimen: naive CD4+ T cells from blood. The receptors were sampled from a man under 40 in good health. CDR3s include the opening cysteine and the closing phenylalanine or tryptophan. The order of the fields is D gene, J gene, clone size, V gene, CDR3 protein, CDR3 DNA. The D gene is left open where the match is weak. The size field is filled for only some rows; it gives once, few, many or a size class.

>NA|TRBJ2-3|few|TRBV20-1
CSATSDTQYF
TGCAGTGCTACATCAGATACGCAGTATTTT
>TRBD1|TRBJ2-2|few|TRBV7-9
CASSPTGGENTGELFF
TGTGCCAGCAGCCCGACAGGGGGAGAGAACACCGGGGAGCTGTTTTTT
>NA|TRBJ1-4|once|TRBV9
CASSGGLANEKLFF
TGTGCCAGCAGCGGTGGACTTGCTAATGAAAAACTGTTTTTT
>NA|TRBJ1-4|NA|TRBV25-1
CATSIGGASTNEKLFF
TGTGCCACCTCCATCGGCGGGGCCTCAACTAATGAAAAACTGTTTTTT
>NA|TRBJ2-7|many|TRBV7-9
CASSPLYEQYF
TGTGCCAGCAGCCCGTTGTACGAGCAGTACTTC
>NA|TRBJ2-7|few|TRBV2
CASSELYEQYF
TGTGCCAGCAGTGAACTTTACGAGCAGTACTTC
>NA|TRBJ1-6|NA|TRBV7-9
CASSLVMAGNSPLHF
TGTGCCAGCAGCTTAGTTATGGCAGGAAATTCACCCCTCCACTTT
>NA|TRBJ2-3|NA|TRBV25-1
CASSEYRVLTDTQYF
TGTGCCAGCAGTGAGTACAGGGTGCTCACAGATACGCAGTATTTT
>NA|TRBJ2-2|NA|TRBV5-6
CASSRLTGELFF
TGTGCCAGCAGCCGACTAACCGGGGAGCTGTTTTTT
>TRBD2|TRBJ2-1|NA|TRBV5-1
CASSPIRGGFFSYNEQFF
TGCGCCAGCAGCCCCATCCGGGGGGGATTTTTCTCCTACAATGAGCAGTTCTTC
>TRBD1|TRBJ2-4|few|TRBV29-1
CSVGDRPLQYF
TGCAGCGTGGGGGACAGACCCCTTCAGTACTTC
>TRBD2|TRBJ2-5|few|TRBV5-4
CASTNPGTTDATQYF
TGTGCCAGCACCAATCCTGGGACTACGGATGCGACCCAGTACTTC
>TRBD1|TRBJ2-5|NA|TRBV2
CASSVRLGNRGQWGETQYF
TGTGCCAGCAGTGTCCGTCTAGGAAACAGGGGTCAGTGGGGAGAGACCCAGTACTTC
>NA|TRBJ1-1|NA|TRBV5-1
CASSLDGQLNTEAFF
TGCGCCAGCAGCTTGGACGGACAGTTGAACACTGAAGCTTTCTTT
>NA|TRBJ2-5|few|TRBV7-9
CASRLGEPTETQYF
TGTGCCAGCAGACTCGGAGAGCCTACGGAGACCCAGTACTTC
>NA|TRBJ2-1|NA|TRBV7-9
CASSLEGGEQFF
TGTGCCAGCAGCTTGGAGGGAGGTGAGCAGTTCTTC